A single sample is the source of the 16 T cell receptor beta chains below, sequenced in a study of blood T cell repertoires in COVID-19. TCRdb's table, derived via immunoSEQ multiplex PCR, lists solely in-frame clones and lacks some. Among roughly 86,000 clones, around 82% were seen once, and the ten largest hold around 6.5%. Input material: peripheral blood. These receptors were collected from a man aged 55-75 years with acute or convalescent COVID-19.

This clone appeared a single time. The chain has TRBV7-8 and TRBJ2-7; 13 bases fit TRBD2. This CDR3 comprises 16 residues. Germline V lookup: CDR1 SGHVS, CDR2 FQNEAQ. V shed 5 bases, J shed 0 bases, and the junction held 4 bases outside the gene matches. For the CDR3, the DNA is TGTGCCAGCAGCCTCGGGACTAGCGGGGACTCCTACGAGCAGTACTTC. Protein product: CASSLGTSGDSYEQYF.

The chain employs TRBV18 and TRBJ1-5; 7 bases fit TRBD1. This CDR3 contains 14 residues. Trimming cost V 2 bases and J 2 bases; bases outside gene matches: 0. Per the germline V gene, CDR1 is KGHSH and CDR2 is LQKENI. The CDR3 protein is CASSPGQGNQPQHF. The CDR3 DNA sequence: TGTGCCAGCTCACCAGGACAGGGCAATCAGCCCCAGCATTTT.

The V and J genes are TRBV7-3 and TRBJ2-1; 11 nucleotides agree with TRBD2. Germline V gives CDR1 SGHTA, CDR2 FQGTGA. This CDR3 has 17 amino acids. V lost 5 bases to trimming and J lost 5 bases; unmatched junction nucleotides: 11. The CDR3 is CASSALAGTSGNNEQFF. The DNA of the CDR3 is TGTGCCAGCAGCGCCCTCGCTGGGACTAGCGGAAACAATGAGCAGTTCTTC. Full variable domain (rest looked up from reference TRBV7-3 and TRBJ2-1): GAGVSQTPSNKVTEKGKYVELRCDPISGHTALYWYRQSLGQGPEFLIYFQGTGAADDSGLPNDRFFAVRPEGSVSTLKIQRTERGDSAVYLCASSALAGTSGNNEQFFGPGTRLTVL.

In this sample, this clone turned up once. The chain joins TRBV5-1 to TRBJ1-2, with D unresolved. The V gene lost 0 bases and the J gene lost 8 bases, with 11 bases spanning the gap. Germline V gene sequence: CDR1 SGHRS, CDR2 YFSETQ. The CDR3 consists of 13 residues. The DNA of the CDR3 is TGCGCCAGCAGCTTGGCCGGGAGGGAGGGCTACACCTTC. This gives the protein CASSLAGREGYTF.

J is TRBJ1-1 and V is TRBV25-1, with D perhaps matching TRBD1 (6 bases). The germline V gene encodes CDR1 MGHDK and CDR2 SYGVNS. Trimming shortened V by 1 base and J by 9 bases, and 15 bases separated the two germline ends. CDR3 size: 14 residues. This CDR3 is CASSESQGQSKAFF. CDR3 in DNA: TGTGCCAGCAGTGAATCTCAGGGACAATCTAAAGCTTTCTTT.

The gene calls are TRBV10-2 and TRBJ2-3; maybe TRBD1 (6 bases). The CDR3 is 12 amino acids. Trimming removed 6 bases from V and 4 bases from J, with 8 bases in between. The germline CDR1 and CDR2 sequences are WSHSY and SAAADI. The CDR3 reads CASSKGADTQYF. In DNA, the CDR3 is TGCGCCAGCAGCAAGGGGGCAGATACGCAGTATTTT.

This chain connects TRBV6-1 to TRBJ1-5; D is uncertain. Trimming took off 2 bases at V and 7 bases at J, with 9 bases between the two ends. From germline, CDR1 is MNHNS and CDR2 SASEGT. The CDR3 extends over 13 amino acids. The CDR3 bases are TGTGCCAGCAGTGAACCCCGGAGGCAGCCCCAGCATTTT. Residues: CASSEPRRQPQHF.

This chain joins TRBV11-2 and TRBJ1-1; TRBD1 matches 9 bases. Germline CDR1 reads SGHAT; CDR2 reads FQNNGV. This CDR3 spans 15 amino acids. V lost 5 bases and J lost 8; bases outside the gene matches: 12. Here the CDR3 DNA reads TGTGCCAGCAGCACACACCCCACAGGGGGCAGGGAAGCTTTCTTT. It codes for CASSTHPTGGREAFF.

This rearrangement joins TRBV6-1 to TRBJ2-7; maybe TRBD1 (6 bases). The CDR3 is made up of 15 amino acids. V gave up 3 bases and J gave up 0 bases, with 12 bases separating them. Germline loops: CDR1 MNHNS, CDR2 SASEGT. The CDR3 here is CASSEWDTFSYEQYF. The DNA of the CDR3 is TGTGCCAGCAGTGAGTGGGACACCTTCTCCTACGAGCAGTACTTC.

This chain connects TRBV5-6 to TRBJ2-7; D may be TRBD2 (6 bases). CDR3 length: 12 residues. V shed 4 bases and J shed 3 bases, with 8 bases lying between them. CDR1 is SGHDT, CDR2 YYEEEE, per germline. CDR3 protein: CASSPRGYEQYF. Written as DNA, the CDR3 is TGTGCCAGCAGCCCGCGGGGCTACGAGCAGTACTTC. Combining the CDR3 with reference TRBV5-6 and TRBJ2-7 gives the whole variable domain DAGVTQSPTHLIKTRGQQVTLRCSPKSGHDTVSWYQQALGQGPQFIFQYYEEEERQRGNFPDRFSGHQFPNYSSELNVNALLLGDSALYLCASSPRGYEQYFGPGTRLTVT.

This chain connects TRBV11-3 to TRBJ1-1; D gene ambiguous. Germline values: CDR1 SGHNT, CDR2 YENEEA. The V and J ends lost 5 bases and 7 bases respectively, with 17 bases between them. This CDR3 has 14 residues. Written as DNA, the CDR3 is TGTGCCAGCAGCCCCGGCGGAGGGAGGAATGAAGCTTTCTTT. Amino acid sequence: CASSPGGGRNEAFF.

V is TRBV7-6 and J is TRBJ2-5, with 7 bases that match TRBD1. The trim removed 5 bases at V and 5 bases at J, leaving 8 bases unmatched. The CDR3 contains 14 residues. Germline-derived CDR1 and CDR2 are SGHVS and FNYEAQ. CDR3 region: CASSPDRVRETQYF. CDR3 coding DNA: TGTGCCAGCAGCCCTGACAGGGTGAGGGAGACCCAGTACTTC. The full variable domain, its missing parts supplied by reference TRBV7-6 and TRBJ2-5, is GAGVSQSPRYKVTKRGQDVALRCDPISGHVSLYWYRQALGQGPEFLTYFNYEAQQDKSGLPNDRFSAERPEGSISTLTIQRTEQRDSAMYRCASSPDRVRETQYFGPGTRLLVL.

The chain carries TRBV7-9 and TRBJ2-2, with 9 bases that match TRBD1. Looked up from germline, CDR1 is SEHNR and CDR2 is FQNEAQ (reference sequence). J gave up 5 bases and V 2 bases, and 3 bases lay outside the gene matches. The CDR3 is 15 residues long. The CDR3: CASSLQQGATGELFF. The CDR3 bases are TGTGCCAGCAGCTTACAACAGGGGGCAACCGGGGAGCTGTTTTTT.

The CDR3, as DNA: TGTGCCACCAGTGATTTTCCGGACAGAACCGGGGAGCTGTTTTTT. Protein: CATSDFPDRTGELFF. V gene TRBV24-1 combines with J gene TRBJ2-2; D is possibly TRBD1 (6 bases). The V end lost 1 base, the J end lost 5 bases, and 10 bases lay between the germline ends. Germline CDR1 is KGHDR and CDR2 is SFDVKD. The CDR3 is made up of 15 amino acids.

The chain couples TRBV6-5 to TRBJ1-2, with TRBD1 identical over 9 bases. This CDR3 is built from 14 residues. Losses at the gene ends were 6 bases for V and 8 bases for J; bases not matched to a gene: 10. The germline CDR1 and CDR2 sequences are MNHEY and SVGAGI. Written as DNA, the CDR3 is TGTGCCAGCAGCACCACAGGGGGCATTTACGGCTACACCTTC. It yields the protein CASSTTGGIYGYTF.

CDR3 bases: TGTGCCAGCAGCGCGGTGAACGACTATGGCTACACCTTC. Translating gives CASSAVNDYGYTF. The V and J genes are TRBV9 and TRBJ1-2; D unclear. V was pared by 3 bases and J by 3 bases, with 9 bases between. CDR1 is SGDLS and CDR2 is YYNGEE in the germline V gene. CDR3 size: 13 residues.